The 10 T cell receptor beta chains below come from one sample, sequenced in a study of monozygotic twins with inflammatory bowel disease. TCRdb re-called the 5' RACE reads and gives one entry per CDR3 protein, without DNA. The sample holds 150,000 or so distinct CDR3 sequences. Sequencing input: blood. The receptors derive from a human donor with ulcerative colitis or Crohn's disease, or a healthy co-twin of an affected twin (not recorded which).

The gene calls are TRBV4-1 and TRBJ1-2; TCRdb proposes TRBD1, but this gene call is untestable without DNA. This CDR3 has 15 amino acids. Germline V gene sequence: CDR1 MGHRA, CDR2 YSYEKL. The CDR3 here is CASREGDRGMGGYTF.

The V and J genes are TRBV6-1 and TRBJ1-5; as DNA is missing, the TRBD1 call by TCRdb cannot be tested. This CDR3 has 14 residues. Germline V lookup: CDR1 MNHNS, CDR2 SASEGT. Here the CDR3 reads CASRGASKNQPQHF.

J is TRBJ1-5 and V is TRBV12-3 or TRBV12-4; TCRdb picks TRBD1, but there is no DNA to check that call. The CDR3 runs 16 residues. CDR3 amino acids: CASRHELGGSNQPQHF.

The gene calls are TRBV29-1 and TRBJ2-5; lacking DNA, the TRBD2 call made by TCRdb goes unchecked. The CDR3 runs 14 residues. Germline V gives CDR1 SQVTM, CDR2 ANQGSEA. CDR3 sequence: CSASGLAVIGTQYF.

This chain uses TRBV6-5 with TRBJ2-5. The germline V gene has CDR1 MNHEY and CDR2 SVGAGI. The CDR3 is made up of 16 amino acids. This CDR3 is CASSLGVSMVQETQYF.

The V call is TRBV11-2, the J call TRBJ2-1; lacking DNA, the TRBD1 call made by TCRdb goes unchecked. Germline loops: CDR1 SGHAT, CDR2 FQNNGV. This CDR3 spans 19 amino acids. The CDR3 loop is CASSLLGTGKVGSYNEQFF.

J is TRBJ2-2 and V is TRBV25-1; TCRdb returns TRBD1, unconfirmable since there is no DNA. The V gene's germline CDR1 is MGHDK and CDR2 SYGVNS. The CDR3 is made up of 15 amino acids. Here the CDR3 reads CASRGTGYNTGELFF.

CDR3 protein: CASSLAAGHLTYEQYF. This chain links TRBV5-5 with TRBJ2-7; TCRdb indicates TRBD1, and absent DNA this call remains unverified. The CDR3 runs to 16 residues. Germline-derived CDR1 and CDR2 are SGHKS and YYEKEE (reference sequence).

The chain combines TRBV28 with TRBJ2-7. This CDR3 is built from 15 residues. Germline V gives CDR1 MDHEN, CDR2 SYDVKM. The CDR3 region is CASSFKAGNYYEQYF.

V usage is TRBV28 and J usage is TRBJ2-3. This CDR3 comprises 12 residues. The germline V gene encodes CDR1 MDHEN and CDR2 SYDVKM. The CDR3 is CASSPSQDTQYF. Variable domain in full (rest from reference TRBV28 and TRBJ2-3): DVKVTQSSRYLVKRTGEKVFLECVQDMDHENMFWYRQDPGLGLRLIYFSYDVKMKEKGDIPEGYSVSREKKERFSLILESASTNQTSMYLCASSPSQDTQYFGPGTRLTVL.